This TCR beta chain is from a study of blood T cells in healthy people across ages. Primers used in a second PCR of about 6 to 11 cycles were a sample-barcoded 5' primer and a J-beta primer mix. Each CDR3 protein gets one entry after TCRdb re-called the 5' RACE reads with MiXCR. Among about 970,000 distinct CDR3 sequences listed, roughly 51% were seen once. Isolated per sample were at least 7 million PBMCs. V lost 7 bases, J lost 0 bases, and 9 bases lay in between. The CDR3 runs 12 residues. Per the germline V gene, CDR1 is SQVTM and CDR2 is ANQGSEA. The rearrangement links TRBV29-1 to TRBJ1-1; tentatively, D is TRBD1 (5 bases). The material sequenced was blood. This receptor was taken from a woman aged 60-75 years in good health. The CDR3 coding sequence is TGCAGCGCAGACAGCATGAACACTGAAGCTTTCTTT. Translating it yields CSADSMNTEAFF.